The clone carrying this T cell receptor beta chain showed up just a few times. The antigen is unknown. There are 13 residues in the CDR3. Germline V lookup: CDR1 MNHNS, CDR2 SASEGT. V lost 8 bases and J lost 4; bases outside the gene matches: 7. These data belong to a study of T cell repertoires in cytomegalovirus infection. Background on the study: Public TCR beta signature analysis indicated the presence of both CMV infection and matching HLA type.

Study observations and caveats: Identification of carriers of CMV plus the relevant HLA was achieved through cumulative public TCR beta family frequency.

TCRdb processed the reads anew with MiXCR; each CDR3 protein has one entry. The profile covers 550,000 to 850,000 distinct CDR3 sequences, with 30% to 40% appearing a single time and 15% to 20% taken by the ten largest. The TCR was taken from a human donor in good health (CMV status not recorded). Some clones in this sample may be carry-over from other donors' samples. The genes are TRBV6-1 and TRBJ1-1, with TRBD1 identical over 7 bases. The sample was cultured PBMCs, taken from culture after CMV antigen stimulation. The DNA of the CDR3 is TGTGCCAGCGGTTTGGACAGGAGCACTGAAGCTTTCTTT. This sequence encodes CASGLDRSTEAFF.